A selection of T cell receptor beta chains follows, all from one sample in a study of cytomegalovirus exposure and HLA in healthy donors. Profiled with immunoSEQ multiplex PCR; TCRdb holds only in-frame clones, not every one. The table records tens of thousands of clones, approximately 95% of them present only once. The sequenced sample was PBMCs. The receptors stem from a young woman in good health and CMV-seropositive. Both conserved end residues are part of each CDR3. A D gene is named only where the DNA matches it firmly. Size is omitted from some rows. Given values are once, few, many or a class for expanded clones.

j_call	clone_size	d_call	v_call	cdr3_aa	cdr3_nt
TRBJ1-3	once	-	TRBV7-9	CASSDNSSGNTIYF	TGTGCCAGCAGTGACAATAGCTCTGGAAACACCATATATTTT
TRBJ2-2	-	TRBD1	TRBV7-9	CASSPTGVSTGELFF	TGTGCCAGCAGCCCTACAGGGGTTTCAACCGGGGAGCTGTTTTTT
TRBJ2-3	-	-	TRBV7-9	CASSLVQSSTDTQYF	TGTGCCAGCAGCTTAGTACAGTCAAGCACAGATACGCAGTATTTT
TRBJ2-1	-	-	TRBV7-8	CASSLPDNEQFF	TGTGCCAGCAGCTTACCAGACAATGAGCAGTTCTTC
TRBJ1-2	-	TRBD1	TRBV6-5	CASKPGQSNYGYTF	TGTGCCAGCAAACCGGGACAGAGCAACTATGGCTACACCTTC
TRBJ1-6	once	TRBD1	TRBV5-1	CASSLGIGGGGYSPLHF	TGCGCCAGCAGCCTGGGGATAGGAGGGGGCGGTTATTCACCCCTCCACTTT
TRBJ1-5	-	TRBD1	TRBV19	CASSIAGTALTQPQHF	TGTGCCAGTAGTATAGCCGGGACAGCCCTAACCCAGCCCCAGCATTTT
TRBJ2-4	-	TRBD1	TRBV7-3	CASTEQGRVGKNIQYF	TGTGCCAGCACAGAACAGGGGCGCGTGGGCAAAAACATTCAGTACTTC
TRBJ2-5	-	-	TRBV30	CAWIPRGRSETQYF	TGTGCCTGGATCCCCAGGGGGAGGTCTGAGACCCAGTACTTC
TRBJ2-1	-	-	TRBV28	CASRRYNEQFF	TGTGCCAGCAGGCGTTACAATGAGCAGTTCTTC
TRBJ1-5	-	TRBD1	TRBV27	CASSLQGLGQPQHF	TGTGCCAGCAGTCTACAGGGGTTAGGTCAGCCCCAGCATTTT
TRBJ2-1	once	-	TRBV5-6	CASSSYMEEDEQFF	TGTGCCAGCAGCTCCTACATGGAGGAGGATGAGCAGTTCTTC
TRBJ2-1	-	-	TRBV4-1	CASSQDGEPGQFF	TGCGCCAGCAGCCAAGACGGCGAGCCGGGGCAGTTCTTC
TRBJ1-4	-	TRBD1	TRBV9	CASSASGTGVATNEKLFF	TGTGCCAGCAGCGCCTCCGGGACAGGGGTTGCAACTAATGAAAAACTGTTTTTT
TRBJ2-1	-	TRBD2	TRBV11-2	CASRLAGDHNEQFF	TGTGCCAGCCGACTAGCGGGGGACCACAATGAGCAGTTCTTC
TRBJ1-2	-	TRBD1	TRBV7-3	CASSSGTGTGYTF	TGTGCCAGCAGTTCCGGGACAGGGACCGGCTACACCTTC
TRBJ2-1	-	TRBD2	TRBV4-1	CASSQIAGYSYNEQFF	TGCGCCAGCAGCCAAATAGCGGGGTACTCCTACAATGAGCAGTTCTTC
TRBJ1-1	-	-	TRBV5-1	CASSLVGTSEAFF	TGCGCCAGCAGCTTGGTTGGGACATCTGAAGCTTTCTTT
TRBJ2-2	-	-	TRBV27	CASSRPTGSNTGELFF	TGTGCCAGCAGTAGACCGACAGGCTCGAACACCGGGGAGCTGTTTTTT
TRBJ2-3	-	-	TRBV27	CASSLSSGGGTDTQYF	TGTGCCAGCAGTTTATCGAGCGGCGGAGGGACAGATACGCAGTATTTT
TRBJ2-1	once	TRBD2	TRBV6-5	CASRLAGHNEQFF	TGTGCCAGCAGACTAGCGGGGCACAATGAGCAGTTCTTC
TRBJ2-5	-	TRBD1	TRBV13	CASVPGTALKTQYF	TGTGCCAGTGTGCCTGGGACAGCGCTAAAGACCCAGTACTTC
TRBJ2-7	-	TRBD1	TRBV7-8	CASSSGTGGNEQYF	TGTGCCAGCAGTTCCGGGACAGGGGGCAACGAGCAGTACTTC
TRBJ2-1	-	TRBD1	TRBV7-7	CASSPQGVSSYNEQFF	TGTGCCAGCAGCCCTCAGGGGGTTAGCTCCTACAATGAGCAGTTCTTC
TRBJ1-2	-	-	TRBV5-6	CASSSPSGVYGYTF	TGTGCCAGCAGCTCTCCTTCGGGGGTCTATGGCTACACCTTC
TRBJ2-7	-	TRBD2	TRBV7-2	CASSLVAGAGYEQYF	TGTGCCAGCAGCCTGGTAGCGGGAGCTGGCTACGAGCAGTACTTC
TRBJ2-5	-	-	TRBV2	CASSVQETQYF	TGTGCCAGCAGTGTTCAGGAGACCCAGTACTTC
TRBJ2-1	-	-	TRBV29-1	CSVTTASVLTYNEQFF	TGCAGCGTAACGACCGCTAGCGTACTTACCTACAATGAGCAGTTCTTC
TRBJ2-7	-	TRBD1	TRBV6-5	CASSYGVGQGGYEQYF	TGTGCCAGCAGTTATGGGGTGGGACAGGGGGGGTACGAGCAGTACTTC
TRBJ1-6	-	-	TRBV5-8	CASSPSPGHRNYNSPLHF	TGTGCCAGCAGCCCCTCCCCGGGACACCGAAACTATAATTCACCCCTCCACTTT
TRBJ2-7	once	TRBD1	TRBV5-4	CASSHTTGGDLYEQYF	TGTGCCAGCAGCCACACGACAGGGGGCGACCTTTACGAGCAGTACTTC
TRBJ2-7	-	TRBD2	TRBV7-2	CASSFVSSGRYEQYF	TGTGCCAGCAGCTTCGTTTCTAGCGGGAGGTACGAGCAGTACTTC
TRBJ2-3	-	TRBD2	TRBV19	CASSIGWRLADTDTQYF	TGTGCCAGTAGTATAGGGTGGCGGCTAGCGGACACAGATACGCAGTATTTT
TRBJ2-7	-	TRBD1	TRBV27	CASRRTGGYEQYF	TGTGCCAGCAGACGGACAGGGGGCTACGAGCAGTACTTC
TRBJ1-5	-	TRBD1	TRBV7-9	CASSPGTGDSGNQPQHF	TGTGCCAGCAGCCCCGGGACAGGGGATTCGGGCAATCAGCCCCAGCATTTT
TRBJ1-4	-	-	TRBV28	CASSPDRPEKLFF	TGTGCCAGCAGTCCAGACAGGCCTGAAAAACTGTTTTTT
TRBJ1-1	-	-	TRBV15	CATSRTENTEAFF	TGTGCCACCAGCAGAACAGAGAACACTGAAGCTTTCTTT
TRBJ2-5	-	TRBD1	TRBV28	CASSRDSKPQYF	TGTGCCAGCAGCAGGGACAGTAAGCCCCAGTACTTC
TRBJ2-7	-	TRBD1	TRBV6-6	CASRPGQGIYEQYF	TGTGCCAGCAGGCCGGGACAGGGGATTTACGAGCAGTACTTC
TRBJ2-7	-	-	TRBV28	CASSWGKFQGSEQYF	TGTGCCAGCAGTTGGGGGAAATTCCAGGGGAGCGAGCAGTACTTC
TRBJ2-1	-	-	TRBV7-8	CASSLTLPGTTYNEQFF	TGTGCCAGCAGCCTCACCCTCCCCGGGACAACCTACAATGAGCAGTTCTTC
TRBJ2-7	-	TRBD2	TRBV27	CASSQGSGGGRGEQYF	TGTGCCAGCAGCCAAGGGTCGGGAGGTGGTCGAGGCGAGCAGTACTTC
TRBJ1-1	-	-	TRBV27	CASSLSRAAEAFF	TGTGCCAGCAGTTTATCGAGGGCCGCTGAAGCTTTCTTT
TRBJ2-1	-	-	TRBV9	CASSSRVGSYNEQFF	TGTGCCAGCAGCAGCAGGGTGGGCTCCTACAATGAGCAGTTCTTC
TRBJ1-3	once	-	TRBV19	CASIPWPPNTIYF	TGTGCCAGTATTCCTTGGCCGCCAAACACCATATATTTT
TRBJ2-7	-	-	TRBV5-6	CASSLFAYEQYF	TGTGCCAGCAGCTTGTTCGCCTACGAGCAGTACTTC
TRBJ2-7	-	-	TRBV28	CASRASYEQYF	TGTGCCAGCAGGGCTAGCTACGAGCAGTACTTC
TRBJ2-3	-	-	TRBV29-1	CSVVQGGTLDTQYF	TGCAGCGTTGTACAGGGGGGGACCTTGGATACGCAGTATTTT
TRBJ2-7	-	TRBD1	TRBV15	CATRRGGNNEQYF	TGTGCCACCCGGCGAGGGGGCAACAACGAGCAGTACTTC
TRBJ2-5	-	TRBD2	TRBV5-6	CASSLDGGGQETQYF	TGTGCCAGCAGCTTGGACGGCGGGGGTCAAGAGACCCAGTACTTC
TRBJ1-2	-	TRBD1	TRBV7-9	CASSLGGTGLGYYGYTF	TGTGCCAGCAGCTTAGGGGGGACAGGACTCGGCTACTATGGCTACACCTTC
TRBJ2-1	-	-	TRBV27	CASGMLATELGEQFF	TGTGCCAGCGGTATGCTAGCCACCGAGTTGGGTGAGCAGTTCTTC
TRBJ2-3	-	-	TRBV10-3	CAISDGVKAPDTQYF	TGTGCCATCAGTGACGGAGTCAAGGCTCCAGATACGCAGTATTTT
TRBJ2-1	-	TRBD2	TRBV7-6	CASSSTSGKRYEQFF	TGTGCCAGCAGTTCTACTAGCGGGAAAAGGTATGAGCAGTTCTTC
TRBJ2-3	-	-	TRBV29-1	CSVDLERGTDTQYF	TGCAGCGTTGATCTGGAGAGGGGCACAGATACGCAGTATTTT
TRBJ1-2	-	-	TRBV9	CASSGRTDSNGYTF	TGTGCCAGCAGCGGTCGGACAGACTCTAATGGCTACACCTTC
TRBJ2-3	-	TRBD1	TRBV29-1	CSASPGQAYMDTQYF	TGCAGCGCAAGCCCCGGACAGGCGTACATGGATACGCAGTATTTT